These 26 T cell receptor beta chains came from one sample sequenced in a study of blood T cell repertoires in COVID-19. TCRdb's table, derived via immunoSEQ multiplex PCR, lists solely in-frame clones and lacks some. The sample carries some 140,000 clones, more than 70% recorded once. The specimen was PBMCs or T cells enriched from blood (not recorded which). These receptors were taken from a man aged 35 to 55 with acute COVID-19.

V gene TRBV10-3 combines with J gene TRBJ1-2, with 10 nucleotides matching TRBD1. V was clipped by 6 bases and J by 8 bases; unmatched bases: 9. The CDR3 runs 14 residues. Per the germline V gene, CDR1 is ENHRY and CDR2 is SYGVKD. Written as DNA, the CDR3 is TGTGCCATCAGCGCCTTAGGGACAGGGGACGGCTACACCTTC. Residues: CAISALGTGDGYTF.

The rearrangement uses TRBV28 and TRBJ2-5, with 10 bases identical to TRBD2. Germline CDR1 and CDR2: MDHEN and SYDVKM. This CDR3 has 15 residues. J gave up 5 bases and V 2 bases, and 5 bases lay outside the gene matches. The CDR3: CASSLTAGGWETQYF. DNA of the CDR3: TGTGCCAGCAGTTTAACAGCGGGGGGGTGGGAGACCCAGTACTTC.

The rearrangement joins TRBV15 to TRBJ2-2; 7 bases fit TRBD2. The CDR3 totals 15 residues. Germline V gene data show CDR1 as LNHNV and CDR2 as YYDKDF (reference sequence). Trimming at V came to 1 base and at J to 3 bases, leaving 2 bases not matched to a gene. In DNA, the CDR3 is TGTGCCACCAGCAGAGCTAGCGGATACACCGGGGAGCTGTTTTTT. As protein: CATSRASGYTGELFF.

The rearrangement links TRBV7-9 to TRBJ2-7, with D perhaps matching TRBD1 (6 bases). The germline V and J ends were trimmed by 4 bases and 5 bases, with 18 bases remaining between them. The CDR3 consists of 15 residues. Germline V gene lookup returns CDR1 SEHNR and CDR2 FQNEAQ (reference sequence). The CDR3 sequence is CASSSVNRAMDEQYF. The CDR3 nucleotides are TGTGCCAGCAGCTCGGTCAACAGGGCTATGGACGAGCAGTACTTC.

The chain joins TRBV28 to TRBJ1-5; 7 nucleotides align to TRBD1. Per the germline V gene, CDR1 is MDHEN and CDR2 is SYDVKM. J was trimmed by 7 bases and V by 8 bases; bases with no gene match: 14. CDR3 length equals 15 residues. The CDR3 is CASHNTGAGGQPQHF. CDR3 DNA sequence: TGTGCCAGCCATAATACCGGGGCAGGGGGACAGCCCCAGCATTTT.

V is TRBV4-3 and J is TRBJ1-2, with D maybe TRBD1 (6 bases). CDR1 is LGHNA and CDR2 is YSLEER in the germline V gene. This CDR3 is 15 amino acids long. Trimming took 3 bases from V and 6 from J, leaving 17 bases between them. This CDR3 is CASSQSGGARDGYTF. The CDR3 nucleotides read TGCGCCAGCAGCCAGTCCGGGGGGGCGAGGGATGGCTACACCTTC.

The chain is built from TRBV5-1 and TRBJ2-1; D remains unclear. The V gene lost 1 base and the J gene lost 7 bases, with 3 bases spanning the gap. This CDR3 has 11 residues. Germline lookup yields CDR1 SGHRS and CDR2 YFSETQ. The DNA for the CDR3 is TGCGCCAGCAGCTTGTTAAATGAGCAGTTCTTC. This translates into CASSLLNEQFF.

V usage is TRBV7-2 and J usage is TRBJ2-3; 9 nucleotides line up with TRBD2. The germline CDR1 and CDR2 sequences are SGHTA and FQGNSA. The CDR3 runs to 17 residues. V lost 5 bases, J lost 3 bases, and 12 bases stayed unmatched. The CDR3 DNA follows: TGTGCCAGCAGCGCCATGTCTAGCGGGAATCCTACAGATACGCAGTATTTT. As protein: CASSAMSSGNPTDTQYF. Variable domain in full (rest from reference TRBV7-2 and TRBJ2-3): GAGVSQSPSNKVTEKGKDVELRCDPISGHTALYWYRQSLGQGLEFLIYFQGNSAPDKSGLPSDRFSAERTGGSVSTLTIQRTQQEDSAVYLCASSAMSSGNPTDTQYFGPGTRLTVL.

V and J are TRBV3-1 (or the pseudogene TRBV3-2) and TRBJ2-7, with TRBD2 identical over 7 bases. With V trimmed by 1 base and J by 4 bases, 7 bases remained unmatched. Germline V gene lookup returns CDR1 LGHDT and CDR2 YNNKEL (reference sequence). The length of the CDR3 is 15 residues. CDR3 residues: CASSQGPGGQYEQYF. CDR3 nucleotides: TGTGCCAGCAGCCAAGGTCCGGGAGGCCAATACGAGCAGTACTTC.

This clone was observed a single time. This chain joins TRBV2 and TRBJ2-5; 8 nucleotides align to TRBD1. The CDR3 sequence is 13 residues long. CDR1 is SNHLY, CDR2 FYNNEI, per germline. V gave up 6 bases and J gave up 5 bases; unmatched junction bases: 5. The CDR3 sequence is CASSRQGIETQYF. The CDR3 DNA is TGTGCCAGCAGCAGACAGGGGATCGAGACCCAGTACTTC. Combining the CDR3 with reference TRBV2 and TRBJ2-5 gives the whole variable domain EPEVTQTPSHQVTQMGQEVILRCVPISNHLYFYWYRQILGQKVEFLVSFYNNEISEKSEIFDDQFSVERPDGSNFTLKIRSTKLEDSAMYFCASSRQGIETQYFGPGTRLLVL.

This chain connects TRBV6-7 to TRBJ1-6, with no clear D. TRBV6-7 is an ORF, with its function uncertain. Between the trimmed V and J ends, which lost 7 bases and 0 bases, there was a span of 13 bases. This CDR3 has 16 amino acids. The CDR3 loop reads CASTIYGSSYNSPLHF. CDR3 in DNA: TGTGCCAGCACCATTTACGGGAGCTCCTATAATTCACCCCTCCACTTT.

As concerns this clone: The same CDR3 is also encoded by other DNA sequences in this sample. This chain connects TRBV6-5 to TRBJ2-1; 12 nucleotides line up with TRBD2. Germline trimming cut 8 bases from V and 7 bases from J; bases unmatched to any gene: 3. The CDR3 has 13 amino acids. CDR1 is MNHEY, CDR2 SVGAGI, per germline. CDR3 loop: CASGLAGGNEQFF. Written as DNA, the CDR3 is TGTGCCAGCGGGCTAGCGGGAGGGAATGAGCAGTTCTTC.

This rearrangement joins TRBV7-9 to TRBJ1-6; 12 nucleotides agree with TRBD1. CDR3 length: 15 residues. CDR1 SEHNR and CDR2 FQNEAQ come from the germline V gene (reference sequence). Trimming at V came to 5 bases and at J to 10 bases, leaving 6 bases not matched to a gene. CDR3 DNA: TGTGCCAGCAGCACGGGACAGGGGGCAGGGTCACCCCTCCACTTT. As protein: CASSTGQGAGSPLHF.

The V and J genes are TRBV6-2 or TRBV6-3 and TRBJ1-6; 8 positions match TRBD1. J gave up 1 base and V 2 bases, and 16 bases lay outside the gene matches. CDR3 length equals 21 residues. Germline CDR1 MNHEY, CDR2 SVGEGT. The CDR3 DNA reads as TGTGCCAGCAGTTACCAACTTCCCCGGACAGGGAGGATTTCCTATAATTCACCCCTCCACTTT. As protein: CASSYQLPRTGRISYNSPLHF.

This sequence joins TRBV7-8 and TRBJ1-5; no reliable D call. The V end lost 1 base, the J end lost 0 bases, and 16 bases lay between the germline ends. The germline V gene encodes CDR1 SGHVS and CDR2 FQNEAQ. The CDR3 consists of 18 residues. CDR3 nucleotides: TGTGCCAGCAGCTTAGTGAACCCCACGGGATATAGCAATCAGCCCCAGCATTTT. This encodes CASSLVNPTGYSNQPQHF.

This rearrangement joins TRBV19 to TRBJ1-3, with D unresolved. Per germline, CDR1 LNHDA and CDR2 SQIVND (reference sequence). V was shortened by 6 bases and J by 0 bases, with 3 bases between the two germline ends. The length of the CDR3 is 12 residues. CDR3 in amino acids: CASRSSGNTIYF. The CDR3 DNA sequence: TGTGCCAGTAGGAGCTCTGGAAACACCATATATTTT.

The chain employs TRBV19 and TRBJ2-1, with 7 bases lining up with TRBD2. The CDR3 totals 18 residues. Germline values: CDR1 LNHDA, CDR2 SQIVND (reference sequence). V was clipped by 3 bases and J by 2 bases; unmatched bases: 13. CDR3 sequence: CASSMARPRGRAYNEQFF. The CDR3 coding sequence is TGTGCCAGTAGTATGGCCAGACCACGGGGGAGGGCCTACAATGAGCAGTTCTTC.

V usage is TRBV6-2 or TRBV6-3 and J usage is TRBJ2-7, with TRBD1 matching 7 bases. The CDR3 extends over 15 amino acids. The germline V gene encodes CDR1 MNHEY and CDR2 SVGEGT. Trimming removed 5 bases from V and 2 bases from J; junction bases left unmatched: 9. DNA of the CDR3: TGTGCCAGCAGTGCCGGGACAGACATAACCTACGAGCAGTACTTC. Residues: CASSAGTDITYEQYF.

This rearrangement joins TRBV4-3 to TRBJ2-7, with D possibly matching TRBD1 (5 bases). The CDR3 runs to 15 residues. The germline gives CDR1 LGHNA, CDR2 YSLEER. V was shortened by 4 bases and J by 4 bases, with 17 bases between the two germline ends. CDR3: CASSLDRTLPYEQYF. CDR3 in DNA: TGCGCCAGCAGCCTCGATCGGACACTACCTTACGAGCAGTACTTC.

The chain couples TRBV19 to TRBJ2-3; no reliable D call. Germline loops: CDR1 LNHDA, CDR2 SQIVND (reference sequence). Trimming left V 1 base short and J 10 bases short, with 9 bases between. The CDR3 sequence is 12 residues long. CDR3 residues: CASSIGEAAQYF. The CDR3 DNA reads TGTGCCAGTAGTATAGGAGAGGCCGCGCAGTATTTT.

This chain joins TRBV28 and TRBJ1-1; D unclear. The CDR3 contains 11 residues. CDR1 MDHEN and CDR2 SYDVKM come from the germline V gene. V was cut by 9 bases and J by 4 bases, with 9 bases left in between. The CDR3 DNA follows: TGTGCCAGTAGACATAGCACTGAAGCTTTCTTT. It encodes CASRHSTEAFF.

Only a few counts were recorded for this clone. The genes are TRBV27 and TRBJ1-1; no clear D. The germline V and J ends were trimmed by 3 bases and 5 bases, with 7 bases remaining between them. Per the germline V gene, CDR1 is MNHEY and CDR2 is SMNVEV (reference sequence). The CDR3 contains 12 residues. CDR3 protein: CASSFRGTEAFF. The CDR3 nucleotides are TGTGCCAGCAGTTTCAGAGGGACTGAAGCTTTCTTT.

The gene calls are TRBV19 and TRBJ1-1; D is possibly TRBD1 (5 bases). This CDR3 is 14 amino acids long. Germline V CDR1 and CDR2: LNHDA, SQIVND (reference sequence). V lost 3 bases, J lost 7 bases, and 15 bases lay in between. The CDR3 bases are TGTGCCAGTAGTATCTCGACAGACAGTGTTGAAGCTTTCTTT. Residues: CASSISTDSVEAFF. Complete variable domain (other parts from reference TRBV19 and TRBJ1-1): DGGITQSPKYLFRKEGQNVTLSCEQNLNHDAMYWYRQDPGQGLRLIYYSQIVNDFQKGDIAEGYSVSREKKESFPLTVTSAQKNPTAFYLCASSISTDSVEAFFGQGTRLTVV.

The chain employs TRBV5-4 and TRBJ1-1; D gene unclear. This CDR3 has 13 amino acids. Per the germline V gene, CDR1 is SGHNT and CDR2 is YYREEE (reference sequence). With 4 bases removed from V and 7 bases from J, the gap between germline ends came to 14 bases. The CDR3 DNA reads TGTGCCAGCAGCCCCCGAGAAAGGAGTGAAGCTTTCTTT. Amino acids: CASSPRERSEAFF.

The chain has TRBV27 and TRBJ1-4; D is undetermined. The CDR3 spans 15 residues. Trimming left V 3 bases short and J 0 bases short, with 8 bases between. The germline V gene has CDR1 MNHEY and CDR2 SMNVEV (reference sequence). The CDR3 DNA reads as TGTGCCAGCAGTTTTATGGCCGCAACTAATGAAAAACTGTTTTTT. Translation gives CASSFMAATNEKLFF.

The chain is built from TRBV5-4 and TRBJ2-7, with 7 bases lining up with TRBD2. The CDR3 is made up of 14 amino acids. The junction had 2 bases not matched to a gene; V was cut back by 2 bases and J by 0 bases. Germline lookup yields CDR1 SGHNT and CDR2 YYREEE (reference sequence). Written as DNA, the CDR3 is TGTGCCAGCAGCTTCGGGGAGGGCTCCTACGAGCAGTACTTC. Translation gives CASSFGEGSYEQYF. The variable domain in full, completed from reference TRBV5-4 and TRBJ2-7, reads ETGVTQSPTHLIKTRGQQVTLRCSSQSGHNTVSWYQQALGQGPQFIFQYYREEENGRGNFPPRFSGLQFPNYSSELNVNALELDDSALYLCASSFGEGSYEQYFGPGTRLTVT.